What follows describes a single T cell receptor beta chain. Sequenced by immunoSEQ multiplex PCR; TCRdb stores in-frame clones only, minus some. The top ten hold approximately 1.4% of the sample, which has about 67,000 clones, 90% to 95% seen once. The data derive from a study of T cell changes during pregnancy in multiple sclerosis. This specimen consisted of peripheral blood, obtained in the second trimester of pregnancy. The TCR comes from a female donor with multiple sclerosis, enrolled in a pregnancy study.

The CDR3: CAIRGQAGGTGELFF. CDR3 in DNA: TGTGCCATCAGGGGACAGGCCGGTGGCACCGGGGAGCTGTTTTTT. The chain employs TRBV10-3 and TRBJ2-2; 8 positions agree with TRBD1. J gave up 4 bases and V 6 bases, and 7 bases lay outside the gene matches. Germline lookup yields CDR1 ENHRY and CDR2 SYGVKD. This CDR3 contains 15 residues.